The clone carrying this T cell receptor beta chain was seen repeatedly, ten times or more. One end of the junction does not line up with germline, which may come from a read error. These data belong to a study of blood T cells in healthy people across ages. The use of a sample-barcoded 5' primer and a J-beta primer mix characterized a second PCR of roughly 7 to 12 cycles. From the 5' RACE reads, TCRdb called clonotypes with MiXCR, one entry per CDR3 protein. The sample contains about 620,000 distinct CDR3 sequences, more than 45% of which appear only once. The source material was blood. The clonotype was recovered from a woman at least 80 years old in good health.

This CDR3 reads CASSLVGSTDTQYF. CDR3 DNA sequence: TGTGCCAGCAGCTTAGTCGGGAGCACAGATACGCAGTATTTT. This chain joins TRBV5-1 and TRBJ2-3, with no clear D. This CDR3 has 14 residues. Germline CDR1 SGHRS, CDR2 YFSETQ.